The rows below give T cell receptor beta chains drawn from one sample of a study of blood T cell repertoires in COVID-19. TCRdb's table, derived via immunoSEQ multiplex PCR, lists solely in-frame clones and lacks some. The table shows fewer than 350,000 clones, with 89% occurring only once. Material: PBMCs or T cells enriched from blood (not recorded which). Receptors originate from a middle-aged woman who had recovered from COVID-19. CDR3s include the opening cysteine and the closing phenylalanine or tryptophan. A D gene is named only where the DNA matches it firmly. The size entry is marked missing in some rows and otherwise reads once, few, many or a size class.

TRBD1	-	TRBV2	TRBJ1-4	TGTGCCAGCAAACAGGGGGCGCGAGAAAAACTGTTTTTT	CASKQGAREKLFF
-	-	TRBV5-1	TRBJ1-4	TGCGCCAGCAGCTTGCGGGGAGGTATTCAAAATGAAAAACTGTTTTTT	CASSLRGGIQNEKLFF
-	-	TRBV4-1	TRBJ1-1	TGCGCCAGCAGCCAAGACAGGGGTACTGAAGCTTTCTTT	CASSQDRGTEAFF
-	-	TRBV18	TRBJ1-6	TGTGCCAGCTCACCAATGGACAGCCTTTTTATTTCACCCCTCCACTTT	CASSPMDSLFISPLHF
TRBD2	-	TRBV2	TRBJ2-1	TGTGCCAGCAGGGGGACTAGCGGGAGTTGGTTCTTC	CASRGTSGSWFF
-	-	TRBV19	TRBJ1-1	TGTGCCAGTACCAACCTAGCCAGGGGAGATACTGAAGCTTTCTTT	CASTNLARGDTEAFF
-	-	TRBV7-8	TRBJ1-1	TGTGCCAGCAGCTCCGGAGGGGCCCAGGACACTGAAGCTTTCTTT	CASSSGGAQDTEAFF
TRBD1	-	TRBV3-1/TRBV3-2	TRBJ1-2	TGTGCCAGCAGCCCCACCGACAGGGGGTACTATGGCTACACCTTC	CASSPTDRGYYGYTF
-	-	TRBV28	TRBJ2-7	TGTGCCAGCAGTTTGACTGGCTACGAGCAGTACTTC	CASSLTGYEQYF
-	-	TRBV9	TRBJ1-2	TGTGCCAGCAGCGCAAACAACAGGGAAACTAACTATGGCTACACCTTC	CASSANNRETNYGYTF
TRBD2	-	TRBV15	TRBJ2-7	TGTGCCACCAGCAGAGATCCGGGACTAGCGGAGAGCTCCTACGAGCAGTACTTC	CATSRDPGLAESSYEQYF
TRBD2	-	TRBV6-2/TRBV6-3	TRBJ2-7	TGTGCCAGCAGTTTCCCCTCTAGCGGGACCATCGAGCAGTACTTC	CASSFPSSGTIEQYF
-	-	TRBV12-5	TRBJ1-5	TGTGCTAGTGGTTTGGTGGCGGGTCAGGGCAATCAGCCCCAGCATTTT	CASGLVAGQGNQPQHF
-	-	TRBV6-5	TRBJ1-1	TGTGCCAGCAGCCACGACAGATTTTACACTGAAGCTTTCTTT	CASSHDRFYTEAFF
-	-	TRBV5-1	TRBJ2-1	TGCGCCAGCAGCCCGCACTCCTCCTACAATGAGCAGTTCTTC	CASSPHSSYNEQFF
TRBD1	-	TRBV5-1	TRBJ2-2	TGCGCCAGCAGCTTGGGAGTATTCCTTCGGACAGGCGCCACCGGGGAGCTGTTTTTT	CASSLGVFLRTGATGELFF
-	-	TRBV3-1/TRBV3-2	TRBJ2-5	TGTGCCAGCAGCCACACCAGTTGGGGGGAAGTCGAGACCCAGTACTTC	CASSHTSWGEVETQYF
-	once	TRBV5-6	TRBJ2-2	TGTGCCAGCAGCTTCCGACGTAGCGGAGACGCGAACACCGGGGAGCTGTTTTTT	CASSFRRSGDANTGELFF
-	-	TRBV28	TRBJ1-2	TGTGCCAGCAGGATAATGACAGGCGGCTACACCTTC	CASRIMTGGYTF
TRBD1	-	TRBV6-5	TRBJ1-2	TGTGCCAGCAGCCCCCGGACAGGACCCGGCTACACCTTC	CASSPRTGPGYTF
-	-	TRBV25-1	TRBJ2-7	TGTGCCAGCAGGAAAACACCCTACGAGCAGTACTTC	CASRKTPYEQYF
-	-	TRBV5-5	TRBJ2-7	TGTGCCAGCAGCTTCTTTTCCTACGAGCAGTACTTC	CASSFFSYEQYF
-	-	TRBV12-3/TRBV12-4	TRBJ2-5	TGTGCCAGCAGTCTGAGGCCTGGCGAGACCCAGTACTTC	CASSLRPGETQYF
-	-	TRBV5-1	TRBJ1-6	TGCGCCAGCAGCTTGGAGGGGATGGGTTCACCCCTCCACTTT	CASSLEGMGSPLHF
-	-	TRBV7-9	TRBJ1-5	TGTGCCAGCAGCCCCACAGGTAAAGGCAATCAGCCCCAGCATTTT	CASSPTGKGNQPQHF
TRBD2	-	TRBV5-1	TRBJ2-4	TGCGCCAGCAGCCACCGAGCGGGGGCCAAAAACATTCAGTACTTC	CASSHRAGAKNIQYF
-	-	TRBV19	TRBJ1-3	TGTGCCAGTACAACAGGGACAGGAAACACCATATATTTT	CASTTGTGNTIYF
TRBD1	-	TRBV19	TRBJ1-1	TGTGCCAGTAGCGCGACAGGGGTGAACACTGAAGCTTTCTTT	CASSATGVNTEAFF
TRBD1	-	TRBV30	TRBJ2-1	TGTGCCTGGAGCGATGGGACAGGGATCAATGAGCAGTTCTTC	CAWSDGTGINEQFF
TRBD1	-	TRBV7-6	TRBJ1-5	TGTGCCAGCAGCTCACTGACAGGGGGTCAGCCCCAGCATTTT	CASSSLTGGQPQHF
-	-	TRBV9	TRBJ2-3	TGTGCCAGCAGCGGAGGAGTGGCTAGCTCAGATACGCAGTATTTT	CASSGGVASSDTQYF
TRBD2	-	TRBV30	TRBJ2-5	TGTGCCTGGGCGGGGGGCCCGGAGACCCAGTACTTC	CAWAGGPETQYF
-	-	TRBV18	TRBJ1-1	TGTGCCAGCTCACTCGGGACACACACTGAAGCTTTCTTT	CASSLGTHTEAFF
-	-	TRBV4-1	TRBJ2-3	TGCGCCAGCAGCCAAGTCTTCGGGGGAACAGATACGCAGTATTTT	CASSQVFGGTDTQYF
TRBD2	-	TRBV9	TRBJ2-1	TGTGCCAGCAGCGTAGTCGCGGGAGGGCCCGGCAATGAGCAGTTCTTC	CASSVVAGGPGNEQFF
-	-	TRBV18	TRBJ1-2	TGTGCCAGCTCCCCCAGCGGGAGGGATGGCTACACCTTC	CASSPSGRDGYTF
TRBD1	once	TRBV11-2	TRBJ1-2	TGTGCCAGCAGCTCCCGGACAGGGGTCGGCTACACCTTC	CASSSRTGVGYTF
TRBD1	once	TRBV18	TRBJ2-7	TGTGCCAGCTCACCGACCGGGACAGGGGCCCACGAGCAGTACTTC	CASSPTGTGAHEQYF
TRBD1	-	TRBV5-1	TRBJ1-6	TGCGCCAGCAGCTTGACCCCCGGACAGGGAAATTCACCCCTCCACTTT	CASSLTPGQGNSPLHF
TRBD2	-	TRBV7-2	TRBJ2-5	TGTGCCAGCAGCCCCCCCCTGGGCGGGGGGGAGACCCAGTACTTC	CASSPPLGGGETQYF
TRBD1	-	TRBV3-1/TRBV3-2	TRBJ1-2	TGTGCCAGCAGTCCAGAGGGGACAGGGTTTAGAGGCTACACCTTC	CASSPEGTGFRGYTF
TRBD1	-	TRBV2	TRBJ1-5	TGTGCCAGCAGCTCTAGCGGGACAGATAGCAATCAGCCCCAGCATTTT	CASSSSGTDSNQPQHF
-	-	TRBV11-2	TRBJ2-7	TGTGCCAGCAGCTTAGTCACAGGGATGGGGGAGCAGTACTTC	CASSLVTGMGEQYF